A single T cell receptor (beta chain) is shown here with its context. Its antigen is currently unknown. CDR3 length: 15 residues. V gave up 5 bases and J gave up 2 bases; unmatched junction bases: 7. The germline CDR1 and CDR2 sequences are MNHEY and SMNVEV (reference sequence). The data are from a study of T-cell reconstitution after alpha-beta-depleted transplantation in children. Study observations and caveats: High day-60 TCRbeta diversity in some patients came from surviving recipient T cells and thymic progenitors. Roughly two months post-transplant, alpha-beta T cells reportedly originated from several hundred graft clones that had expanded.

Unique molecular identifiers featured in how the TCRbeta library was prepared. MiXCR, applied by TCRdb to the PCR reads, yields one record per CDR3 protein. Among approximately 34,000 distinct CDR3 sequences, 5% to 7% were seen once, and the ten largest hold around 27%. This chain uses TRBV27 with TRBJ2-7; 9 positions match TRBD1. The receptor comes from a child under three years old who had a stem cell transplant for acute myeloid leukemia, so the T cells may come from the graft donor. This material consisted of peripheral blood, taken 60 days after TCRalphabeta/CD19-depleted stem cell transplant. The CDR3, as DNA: TGTGCCAGCAGTCTAACCGGGACAGGGACCTACGAGCAGTACTTC. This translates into CASSLTGTGTYEQYF.